This entry is about one T cell receptor beta chain. Random hexamers served to reverse transcribe roughly 0.45 to 1 ug RNA. With immunoSEQ multiplex PCR, TCR beta CDR3 was amplified across 54 Vbeta and 13 Jbeta. TCRdb passed the immunoSEQ multiplex PCR reads through MiXCR, listing each CDR3 protein once. The sample has roughly 130,000 distinct CDR3 sequences; about 96% are singletons. This record belongs to a study of CD8 T cells in Susac syndrome. The study sequenced TCR beta in blood CD8+ and CD4+ T cells. The individuals used as controls were healthy donors who had been matched for both age and sex. FACS was used to enrich TEMRA cells, whereas the CD8+ and CD4+ T cells were obtained by negative isolation. CDR1 and CDR2 (germline): SGHAT, FQNNGV. The ends were cut back, 2 bases at V and 5 bases at J, with 24 bases in the middle. The CDR3 is made up of 19 amino acids.

The chain recombines TRBV11-2 with TRBJ2-2, with D perhaps matching TRBD1 or TRBD2 (6 bases each). The sequence derives from a human donor in good health. Sample: CD4+ T cells from PBMCs. As DNA, the CDR3 is TGTGCCAGCAGCTTAAGATCTAGTATCGGGGGCTTGAGGACCGGGGAGCTGTTTTTT. Its protein product is CASSLRSSIGGLRTGELFF.